The source of this TCR beta chain is a study of T cell responses to AZD1222 COVID-19 vaccine. CDR3 length equals 14 residues. V trimming: 10 bases; J trimming: 6 bases; junction bases outside the gene matches: 12. Germline-derived CDR1 and CDR2 are LNHDA and SQIVND (reference sequence). Method: immunoSEQ multiplex PCR; TCRdb's copy keeps in-frame clones and lacks some. The sample has over 95,000 clones, 70% to 90% seen once. As to this clone: Its specificity is not known.

Study-level findings and limits: Sampling that yielded the repertoires occurred only after the peak T cell response. Nearly half of spike-specific TCRs reportedly go after variant regions that carry no mutations.

The starting material was peripheral blood, obtained on day 0 of AZD1222 vaccination. The sequence came from an adult in good health. The rearrangement uses TRBV19 and TRBJ2-1, with 7 positions matching TRBD1. Written as DNA, the CDR3 is TGTGCCACCGACCCGGGACAGTGGGTCAATGAGCAGTTCTTC. Encoded protein: CATDPGQWVNEQFF.